These 22 T cell receptor beta chains were sequenced from one sample in a study of cytomegalovirus exposure and HLA in healthy donors. Primers: 60 Vbeta forward and 13 Jbeta reverse. Using immunoSEQ multiplex PCR, the repertoire was profiled, and TCRdb retains in-frame clones only, with some absent. This sample has tens of thousands of clones, with around 86% found just once. Sequencing was carried out using PBMCs. The receptors shown here come from a man between 25 and 39 years old in good health and CMV-seropositive.

The chain joins TRBV11-3 to TRBJ1-3; D uncertain. The CDR3 covers 13 residues. The V gene lost 3 bases and the J gene lost 2 bases, with 5 bases spanning the gap. Germline-derived CDR1 and CDR2 are SGHNT and YENEEA. The CDR3 loop reads CASSFETGNTIYF. The CDR3 DNA follows: TGTGCCAGCAGCTTCGAGACTGGAAACACCATATATTTT.

The chain is built from TRBV28 and TRBJ1-6; 8 nucleotides align to TRBD1. CDR3 length equals 14 residues. With 7 bases clipped from V and 9 bases from J, the junction kept 8 bases outside the gene matches. The germline V gene has CDR1 MDHEN and CDR2 SYDVKM. CDR3 protein: CASKNPGGGSPLHF. The CDR3 nucleotides are TGTGCCAGCAAAAACCCAGGGGGCGGTTCACCCCTCCACTTT.

The V and J genes are TRBV2 and TRBJ2-5, with a possible D match to TRBD1 (5 bases). The V gene lost 7 bases and the J gene lost 3 bases, with 6 bases spanning the gap. CDR1 is SNHLY, CDR2 FYNNEI, per germline. The CDR3 runs 11 residues. Here the CDR3 reads CASTREETQYF. CDR3 nucleotides: TGTGCCAGCACCAGGGAAGAGACCCAGTACTTC.

The chain is built from TRBV7-9 and TRBJ2-2, with TRBD2 matching 8 bases. Germline loops: CDR1 SEHNR, CDR2 FQNEAQ (reference sequence). The CDR3 consists of 17 residues. J was trimmed by 1 base and V by 4 bases; bases with no gene match: 8. As DNA, the CDR3 is TGTGCCAGCAGCTCCACACTAGCGGTTCGGAACACCGGGGAGCTGTTTTTT. The encoded protein is CASSSTLAVRNTGELFF.

The chain has TRBV6-5 and TRBJ2-7; 8 positions agree with TRBD2. V shed 4 bases, J shed 4 bases, and the junction held 9 bases outside the gene matches. CDR1 is MNHEY, CDR2 SVGAGI, per germline. The CDR3 runs 15 residues. CDR3 region: CASSSVSGTFYEQYF. The CDR3 nucleotides are TGTGCCAGCAGTTCCGTTAGCGGGACATTTTACGAGCAGTACTTC.

The rearrangement joins TRBV23-1 to TRBJ1-1, with D tentatively TRBD1 (6 bases). TRBV23-1 qualifies as an ORF whose function is uncertain. Trimming shortened V by 6 bases and J by 3 bases, and 20 bases separated the two germline ends. The CDR3 contains 16 residues. DNA of the CDR3: TGCGCCAGCAGCCCCGAGGGCAGAGAGGGGGACACTGAAGCTTTCTTT. Translated, it gives CASSPEGREGDTEAFF.

The chain links TRBV21-1 to TRBJ2-1; the table gives TRBD1 as D, unverified against the DNA. TRBV21-1 is a known pseudogene. The CDR3 runs to 21 residues. CDR3 nucleotide sequence: TGTGCCAGCAGCCGAAGATTGAAGGGACAGGTAGCGGGCAGCTCCTACAATGAGCAGTTCTTC. As protein: CASSRRLKGQVAGSSYNEQFF.

V is TRBV18 and J is TRBJ2-5; possibly TRBD1 for D (5 bases). Trimming removed 4 bases at V and 2 bases at J, with 14 bases between. The CDR3 contains 15 residues. Germline V gene lookup returns CDR1 KGHSH and CDR2 LQKENI. CDR3 loop: CASSRSGQGQETQYF. DNA of the CDR3: TGTGCCAGCTCACGCAGTGGGCAGGGACAAGAGACCCAGTACTTC.

The rearrangement uses TRBV18 and TRBJ1-3; TRBD1 aligns across 12 bases. This CDR3 has 17 amino acids. V shed 6 bases, J shed 4 bases, and the junction held 10 bases outside the gene matches. The germline V gene encodes CDR1 KGHSH and CDR2 LQKENI. The CDR3 region is CASSNTGTGGEGNTIYF. CDR3 nucleotides: TGTGCCAGCTCTAATACCGGGACAGGGGGCGAAGGAAACACCATATATTTT.

The V call is TRBV4-2, the J call TRBJ2-5, with D perhaps TRBD2 (6 bases). The CDR3 is made up of 15 amino acids. Per germline, CDR1 LGHNA and CDR2 YNFKEQ. Trimming stripped 0 bases from V and 1 base from J, with 9 bases between. The chain's CDR3 is CASSQDKRVQETQYF. For the CDR3, the DNA is TGTGCCAGCAGCCAAGATAAGCGGGTCCAAGAGACCCAGTACTTC.

The chain employs TRBV27 and TRBJ2-7; 12 positions agree with TRBD2. J gave up 2 bases and V 7 bases, and 12 bases lay outside the gene matches. There are 17 residues in the CDR3. Germline V gives CDR1 MNHEY, CDR2 SMNVEV (reference sequence). The CDR3 here is CASIGPSGRAGTYEQYF. CDR3 nucleotides: TGTGCCAGCATTGGCCCTAGCGGGAGGGCGGGAACCTACGAGCAGTACTTC.

A word on this clone: Sequence at one end of the junction differs from germline and may be a read error. J is TRBJ1-1 and V is TRBV5-4, with D perhaps TRBD1 (6 bases). This CDR3 contains 18 residues. Germline V CDR1 and CDR2: SGHNT, YYREEE (reference sequence). The CDR3, as DNA: TGTGCCAGCAGCTTGGACGTTAGAACAGGGAGAAGGAACCCTGAAGCTTTCTTT. It translates to CASSLDVRTGRRNPEAFF.

The rearrangement links TRBV30 to TRBJ2-7; 8 positions match TRBD1. The V segment lost 6 bases and the J segment 7 bases; nucleotides outside the gene matches: 17. The CDR3 has 15 residues. Germline V gene lookup returns CDR1 GTSNPN and CDR2 SVGIG (reference sequence). CDR3 protein: CACQPGGQAGKEQYF. For the CDR3, the DNA is TGTGCCTGCCAGCCCGGGGGACAGGCGGGTAAAGAGCAGTACTTC.

The chain has TRBV20-1 and TRBJ2-1; D is ambiguous. Germline V gene data show CDR1 as DFQATT and CDR2 as SNEGSKA (reference sequence). V was pared by 6 bases and J by 8 bases, with 8 bases between. This CDR3 contains 10 residues. CDR3 in amino acids: CSALGYEQFF. The CDR3 DNA is TGCAGTGCCCTAGGATATGAGCAGTTCTTC.

The CDR3 reads CASSRDRGETQYF. The CDR3 coding sequence is TGTGCCAGCAGCCGAGACAGGGGTGAGACCCAGTACTTC. V gene TRBV5-4 combines with J gene TRBJ2-5, with TRBD1 identical over 8 bases. After removal of 4 bases from V and 5 bases from J, the junction contained 4 bases not matched to a gene. Germline lookup yields CDR1 SGHNT and CDR2 YYREEE (reference sequence). This CDR3 is built from 13 residues.

The V and J genes are TRBV27 and TRBJ2-7; D is possibly TRBD1 (7 bases). CDR1 and CDR2 (germline): MNHEY, SMNVEV (reference sequence). This CDR3 comprises 14 residues. With 5 bases removed from V and 6 bases from J, the gap between germline ends came to 17 bases. DNA for the CDR3: TGTGCCAGCAGTGACGCCAGGGGGGTCTCCGAGCAGTACTTC. Amino acid sequence: CASSDARGVSEQYF.

The V gene is TRBV11-2, the J gene TRBJ2-7; 11 nucleotides agree with TRBD2. The V segment lost 5 bases and the J segment 1 base; nucleotides outside the gene matches: 4. The germline V gene encodes CDR1 SGHAT and CDR2 FQNNGV. CDR3 length: 15 residues. CDR3: CASSLTSGSSYEQYF. The CDR3 DNA sequence: TGTGCCAGCAGCCTCACTAGCGGGAGTTCCTACGAGCAGTACTTC.

V and J are TRBV5-1 and TRBJ2-1, with D perhaps matching TRBD2 (6 bases). CDR1 and CDR2 (germline): SGHRS, YFSETQ. This CDR3 spans 15 amino acids. The CDR3: CASRRGRGYNNEQFF. The CDR3 DNA sequence: TGCGCGTCCCGGCGGGGCCGGGGGTATAACAATGAGCAGTTCTTC.

The chain joins TRBV5-1 to TRBJ2-5; TRBD2 is a possible D gene (7 bases). Germline lookup yields CDR1 SGHRS and CDR2 YFSETQ. Trimming removed 4 bases from V and 7 bases from J, with 23 bases in between. CDR3 length: 16 residues. DNA of the CDR3: TGCGCCAGCAGCAGACGAGCGGGACACCTCTTAGGGACCCAGTACTTC. Its protein is CASSRRAGHLLGTQYF.

This chain joins TRBV28 and TRBJ1-2, with 11 bases aligning to TRBD1. There are 16 residues in the CDR3. The ends lost 2 bases at V and 4 bases at J; junction bases unmatched: 6. From germline, CDR1 is MDHEN and CDR2 SYDVKM. The CDR3 here is CASSLPGTGGGYGYTF. CDR3 nucleotide sequence: TGTGCCAGCAGTTTACCCGGGACAGGGGGTGGCTATGGCTACACCTTC.

This sequence joins TRBV2 and TRBJ1-3, with D possibly matching TRBD1 (5 bases). The germline CDR1 and CDR2 sequences are SNHLY and FYNNEI. The CDR3 is 16 amino acids. V lost 5 bases to trimming and J lost 2 bases, with 16 bases between them. The CDR3 loop is CASSTHDSLTGNTIYF. Written as DNA, the CDR3 is TGTGCCAGCAGTACTCACGACAGCCTGACTGGAAACACCATATATTTT.

The CDR3 here is CASRTSGNNEQFF. The DNA of the CDR3 is TGCGCCAGCCGGACTAGCGGGAATAATGAGCAGTTCTTC. The chain employs TRBV5-1 and TRBJ2-1, with 12 positions matching TRBD2. With V trimmed by 7 bases and J by 7 bases, 3 bases remained unmatched. Germline CDR1 SGHRS, CDR2 YFSETQ. This CDR3 is built from 13 residues.